What follows are 10 T cell receptor beta chains derived from one specimen sequenced in a study of blood T cell repertoires in COVID-19 (dated by TCRdb to 2020 to 2022). Libraries were made using the immunoSEQ multiplex PCR assay. TCRdb stores this immuneACCESS table with in-frame sequences only. Part of the clones is absent; in the studies checked, under half of the shortfall reflects unresolved V genes, and no reason is known for the rest. This sample gives 350,000 to 400,000 clones in total; approximately 90% of them show up just once. Of the sample, more than 1% is held by the ten largest clones. Sequenced sample: PBMCs or T cells enriched from blood (not recorded which). The receptors come from a woman between 18 and 30 years old who had recovered from COVID-19.

This clone was counted ten times or more. The chain recombines TRBV2 with TRBJ1-6, with a possible D match to TRBD1 (5 bases). The V gene's germline CDR1 is SNHLY and CDR2 FYNNEI. This CDR3 has 15 residues. Trimming pared 7 bases from V and 6 bases from J, leaving 16 bases between. In DNA form, the CDR3 reads TGTGCCAGCAAGTACATACAGGTCCGTAATTCACCCCTCCACTTT. Protein sequence: CASKYIQVRNSPLHF.

V gene TRBV20-1 combines with J gene TRBJ2-5; 9 positions agree with TRBD1. The CDR3 spans 15 residues. Looked up from germline, CDR1 is DFQATT and CDR2 is SNEGSKA (reference sequence). V shed 3 bases and J 3 bases; nucleotides not matched to a gene: 8. The CDR3 DNA reads as TGCAGTGCTAGTAAGGGAACAGGGGGCAAAGAGACCCAGTACTTC. Translation gives CSASKGTGGKETQYF.

The V call is TRBV12-5, the J call TRBJ2-1; tentatively, D is TRBD1 (6 bases). Trimming pared 6 bases from V and 12 bases from J, leaving 21 bases between. Germline CDR1 LGHNT, CDR2 FRNRAP. The CDR3 length is 14 residues. The CDR3: CASGRDTEILTQFF. The CDR3 coding sequence is TGTGCTAGTGGCCGGGACACCGAGATACTAACGCAGTTCTTC.

The chain has TRBV27 and TRBJ1-5; the match to TRBD1 covers 7 bases. Germline CDR1 is MNHEY and CDR2 is SMNVEV (reference sequence). This CDR3 is 18 amino acids long. V shed 0 bases and J 0 bases; nucleotides not matched to a gene: 8. Here the CDR3 DNA reads TGTGCCAGCAGTTTATCGGGACAGCTAATTTATAGCAATCAGCCCCAGCATTTT. It yields the protein CASSLSGQLIYSNQPQHF.

The genes are TRBV7-3 and TRBJ2-1, with a weak D call TRBD1 (7 bases). Trimming took 2 bases from V and 8 from J, leaving 13 bases between them. The CDR3 consists of 14 residues. Germline V gene data show CDR1 as SGHTA and CDR2 as FQGTGA. CDR3 protein: CASSLSGGGDEQFF. As DNA, the CDR3 is TGTGCCAGCAGCTTATCAGGGGGAGGCGATGAGCAGTTCTTC.

This chain joins TRBV20-1 and TRBJ1-4; perhaps TRBD1 as D (5 bases). This CDR3 region has 13 residues. V was clipped by 3 bases and J by 8 bases, with 13 bases between them. The germline gives CDR1 DFQATT, CDR2 SNEGSKA (reference sequence). Written as DNA, the CDR3 is TGCAGTGCTAGTCGGGGGTTTCGAGAAAAACTGTTTTTT. It specifies CSASRGFREKLFF.

This clone was seen once. This chain links TRBV6-5 with TRBJ1-1; D may be TRBD1 (6 bases). CDR1 MNHEY and CDR2 SVGAGI come from the germline V gene. CDR3 length equals 12 residues. Between the trimmed V and J ends, which lost 5 bases and 9 bases, there was a span of 13 bases. The CDR3 bases are TGTGCCAGCAGTCTATCCGGGACAAAAGCTTTCTTT. Residues: CASSLSGTKAFF.

As concerns this clone: As the CDR3 is not closed by the conserved phenylalanine or tryptophan, this likely results from a read error. The genes are TRBV28 and TRBJ1-6, with 9 bases that match TRBD1. The CDR3 has 15 amino acids. The V gene end was trimmed by 2 bases and the J gene end by 8 bases; junction bases not matched to a gene: 4. Looked up from germline, CDR1 is MDHEN and CDR2 is SYDVKM. CDR3 sequence: CASSLDRGVHSPLHL. The CDR3 DNA follows: TGTGCCAGCAGTTTAGACAGGGGGGTACATTCACCCCTCCACCTT.

CDR3 DNA sequence: TGTGCCTCCGCCGTAGCGTCAGAGACCCAGTACTTC. This codes for CASAVASETQYF. The rearrangement uses TRBV30 and TRBJ2-5; D might be TRBD2 (5 bases). Germline V lookup: CDR1 GTSNPN, CDR2 SVGIG (reference sequence). V lost 7 bases and J lost 4, with 13 bases in between. The CDR3 length is 12 residues.

This chain joins TRBV12-5 and TRBJ1-6; 9 nucleotides line up with TRBD1. The V and J ends lost 2 bases and 18 bases, in that order; junction bases with no gene match: 11. CDR1 is LGHNT and CDR2 is FRNRAP in the germline V gene. The length of the CDR3 is 14 residues. DNA for the CDR3: TGTGCTAGTGGTTTGTGGGACAGGGAGAGTGTTCCCCACTTT. It specifies CASGLWDRESVPHF.